These 25 T cell receptor beta chains originate from one sample sequenced in a study of OX40 agonist ivuxolimab in advanced cancers. Profiled with immunoSEQ multiplex PCR; TCRdb holds only in-frame clones, not every one. The data hold about 130,000 clones, with 90% observed a single time. The source material was CD4+ or CD8+ T cells sorted from blood, sampled in a trial of the OX40 agonist ivuxolimab. Source of these receptors: an adult with an advanced solid tumor such as melanoma, head and neck, liver or kidney cancer.

This chain links TRBV28 with TRBJ2-1, with D hard to call. V lost 4 bases and J lost 0, with 10 bases in between. CDR3 length: 15 residues. CDR1 and CDR2 (germline): MDHEN, SYDVKM. The CDR3 loop reads CASSSTGSSYNEQFF. In DNA form, the CDR3 reads TGTGCCAGCAGTTCTACTGGAAGCTCCTACAATGAGCAGTTCTTC.

The chain employs TRBV4-3 and TRBJ1-2; D unclear. CDR1 is LGHNA and CDR2 is YSLEER in the germline V gene. Trimming took 2 bases from V and 6 from J, leaving 10 bases between them. The CDR3 consists of 13 residues. The CDR3 nucleotides read TGCGCCAGCAGCCAAAATCTCGGGGATGGCTACACCTTC. This encodes CASSQNLGDGYTF.

The chain is built from TRBV29-1 and TRBJ2-7, with D perhaps matching TRBD2 (7 bases). The CDR3 runs 12 residues. CDR1 is SQVTM, CDR2 ANQGSEA, per germline. Between the trimmed V and J ends, which lost 7 bases and 4 bases, there was a span of 14 bases. In DNA, the CDR3 is TGCAGCGCGAGGGGGGGGCCATACGAGCAGTACTTC. Its translation: CSARGGPYEQYF.

J is TRBJ1-3 and V is TRBV19, with 9 bases identical to TRBD1. Germline trimming cut 3 bases from V and 1 base from J; bases unmatched to any gene: 7. The CDR3 is 17 residues long. Germline CDR1 is LNHDA and CDR2 is SQIVND (reference sequence). CDR3: CASSIPGTGLSGNTIYF. The CDR3 nucleotides read TGTGCCAGTAGTATTCCCGGGACAGGGTTATCTGGAAACACCATATATTTT. Supplemented by reference TRBV19 and TRBJ1-3, the full variable domain reads DGGITQSPKYLFRKEGQNVTLSCEQNLNHDAMYWYRQDPGQGLRLIYYSQIVNDFQKGDIAEGYSVSREKKESFPLTVTSAQKNPTAFYLCASSIPGTGLSGNTIYFGEGSWLTVV.

V usage is TRBV7-2 and J usage is TRBJ2-2; D remains ambiguous. Between the trimmed V and J ends, which lost 5 bases and 6 bases, there was a span of 10 bases. The CDR3 totals 13 residues. Germline V gene data show CDR1 as SGHTA and CDR2 as FQGNSA. CDR3 coding DNA: TGTGCCAGCAGCACTCGACGGTCCGGGGAGCTGTTTTTT. It specifies CASSTRRSGELFF.

This rearrangement joins TRBV5-1 to TRBJ1-2, with D tentatively TRBD1 (5 bases). Between the trimmed V and J ends, which lost 3 bases and 1 base, there was a span of 7 bases. CDR1 SGHRS and CDR2 YFSETQ come from the germline V gene. The CDR3 is 13 residues long. The chain's CDR3 is CASSSRVNYGYTF. The CDR3, as DNA: TGCGCCAGCAGCTCCAGGGTTAACTATGGCTACACCTTC. Drawing the rest from reference TRBV5-1 and TRBJ1-2, the complete variable domain is KAGVTQTPRYLIKTRGQQVTLSCSPISGHRSVSWYQQTPGQGLQFLFEYFSETQRNKGNFPGRFSGRQFSNSRSEMNVSTLELGDSALYLCASSSRVNYGYTFGSGTRLTVV.

The chain carries TRBV28 and TRBJ1-4, with D possibly TRBD1 on 6 matching bases. The CDR3 runs to 17 residues. Deletions cut 5 bases from V and 0 bases from J, with 16 bases between. Germline V gene lookup returns CDR1 MDHEN and CDR2 SYDVKM. CDR3 residues: CASSPLTGTATNEKLFF. CDR3 in DNA: TGTGCCAGCAGTCCCCTGACAGGCACCGCAACTAATGAAAAACTGTTTTTT.

This chain connects TRBV4-3 to TRBJ2-5, with 12 bases fitting TRBD2. Gene TRBJ2-7 matches the end of the DNA better, so the J call may be wrong. The CDR3 loop spans 15 amino acids. The germline V gene encodes CDR1 LGHNA and CDR2 YSLEER. Written as DNA, the CDR3 is TGCGCCAGCAGCCCGACTAGCGGGAGTTCGCTCGAGCAGTACTTC. This gives the protein CASSPTSGSSLEQYF.

The V call is TRBV7-2, the J call TRBJ1-1, with D unclear. V lost 5 bases to trimming and J lost 1 base, with 11 bases between them. The CDR3 covers 14 residues. The germline V gene encodes CDR1 SGHTA and CDR2 FQGNSA. The CDR3 DNA follows: TGTGCCAGCAGCAAAGAGTTTTCGAACACTGAAGCTTTCTTT. This codes for CASSKEFSNTEAFF.

The gene calls are TRBV30 and TRBJ2-5; 9 bases are shared with TRBD2. Per the germline V gene, CDR1 is GTSNPN and CDR2 is SVGIG (reference sequence). V trimming: 0 bases; J trimming: 2 bases; junction bases outside the gene matches: 1. There are 14 residues in the CDR3. The CDR3 region is CAWSVGLAQETQYF. The CDR3 coding sequence is TGTGCCTGGAGTGTAGGACTAGCGCAAGAGACCCAGTACTTC.

The chain recombines TRBV28 with TRBJ2-7; D is unclear. CDR3 length: 19 residues. Per germline, CDR1 MDHEN and CDR2 SYDVKM. V was shortened by 7 bases and J by 0 bases, with 28 bases between the two germline ends. The CDR3 region has the DNA TGTGCCAGCACCCCAGCGACCCATGACCCGATCCATGGCTCCTACGAGCAGTACTTC. This codes for CASTPATHDPIHGSYEQYF.

This chain uses TRBV9 with TRBJ2-2, with D unresolved. Germline CDR1 reads SGDLS; CDR2 reads YYNGEE. The CDR3 is made up of 16 amino acids. The germline V and J ends were trimmed by 0 bases and 6 bases, with 15 bases remaining between them. CDR3 in amino acids: CASSVDGRSTAGELFF. DNA of the CDR3: TGTGCCAGCAGCGTAGATGGCAGATCTACGGCCGGGGAGCTGTTTTTT.

This clone was seen only once. The genes are TRBV4-2 and TRBJ1-3; 7 bases match TRBD1. The CDR3 covers 16 residues. V dropped 4 bases and J dropped 0; count of bases not matched to a gene: 6. CDR1 is LGHNA, CDR2 YNFKEQ, per germline. CDR3 nucleotide sequence: TGTGCCAGCAGCCCCCCAGGGACAGACTCTGGAAACACCATATATTTT. This sequence encodes CASSPPGTDSGNTIYF.

The chain employs TRBV28 and TRBJ2-5; D not certain. Trimming left V 3 bases short and J 4 bases short, with 3 bases between. The CDR3 is made up of 11 amino acids. The germline V gene encodes CDR1 MDHEN and CDR2 SYDVKM. CDR3 DNA: TGTGCCAGCAGTTTGATAGAGACCCAGTACTTC. This sequence encodes CASSLIETQYF. Variable domain in full (rest from reference TRBV28 and TRBJ2-5): DVKVTQSSRYLVKRTGEKVFLECVQDMDHENMFWYRQDPGLGLRLIYFSYDVKMKEKGDIPEGYSVSREKKERFSLILESASTNQTSMYLCASSLIETQYFGPGTRLLVL.

J is TRBJ2-7 and V is TRBV29-1; 8 nucleotides agree with TRBD1. V shed 2 bases and J 5 bases; nucleotides not matched to a gene: 5. Germline lookup yields CDR1 SQVTM and CDR2 ANQGSEA. This CDR3 is built from 13 residues. The CDR3 sequence: CSVEQGASDEQYF. CDR3 in DNA: TGCAGCGTTGAACAGGGGGCGTCGGACGAGCAGTACTTC.

About this clone itself: This CDR3 is missing its conserved last phenylalanine or tryptophan, likely due to a read error. The DNA is omitted, as the CDR3 cannot be located on it reliably, and the CDR3 follows TCRdb's listing. This chain uses TRBV6-1 with TRBJ1-1; TRBD1, the table's D call, lacks a check against the DNA. The CDR3 length is 9 residues, termini included. CDR1 and CDR2 (germline): MNHNS, SASEGT. The CDR3 region is CASSPLQVV.

The chain couples TRBV19 to TRBJ2-7; 9 bases map to TRBD2. Germline V gene sequence: CDR1 LNHDA, CDR2 SQIVND (reference sequence). The CDR3 spans 16 residues. V shed 4 bases, J shed 2 bases, and the junction held 9 bases outside the gene matches. The CDR3 region is CASSTASGDSPYEQYF. The CDR3 coding sequence is TGTGCCAGTAGTACGGCTAGCGGGGATTCTCCCTACGAGCAGTACTTC.

The genes are TRBV5-1 and TRBJ1-5; D is unclear. The V gene lost 5 bases and the J gene lost 2 bases, with 11 bases spanning the gap. This CDR3 spans 14 amino acids. Germline assignment: CDR1 SGHRS and CDR2 YFSETQ. DNA for the CDR3: TGCGCCAGCAGGGAGGATGCCGGCAATCAGCCCCAGCATTTT. It encodes CASREDAGNQPQHF.

This chain connects TRBV10-3 to TRBJ2-2, with 7 bases identical to TRBD1. Germline V gene lookup returns CDR1 ENHRY and CDR2 SYGVKD. The CDR3 spans 15 residues. V lost 3 bases and J lost 4; bases outside the gene matches: 5. In nucleotides, the CDR3 is TGTGCCATCAGTGATGAGGGGGCGGGCACCGGGGAGCTGTTTTTT. Protein sequence: CAISDEGAGTGELFF.

This clone was observed a single time. V usage is TRBV7-2 and J usage is TRBJ1-5; D perhaps matches TRBD1 (5 bases). Germline CDR1 is SGHTA and CDR2 is FQGNSA. Trimming pared 1 base from V and 4 bases from J, leaving 14 bases between. The CDR3 consists of 16 residues. The CDR3 DNA reads TGTGCCAGCAGCTTAGGTGGGGACGTGTGGAATCAGCCCCAGCATTTT. Its translation is CASSLGGDVWNQPQHF.

The chain employs TRBV15 and TRBJ2-1; 7 bases are a match to TRBD2. The V segment lost 0 bases and the J segment 6 bases; nucleotides outside the gene matches: 5. This CDR3 has 15 amino acids. Germline CDR1 LNHNV, CDR2 YYDKDF (reference sequence). CDR3 sequence: CATSRDGGGVNEQFF. CDR3 nucleotide sequence: TGTGCCACCAGCAGAGACGGGGGAGGGGTCAATGAGCAGTTCTTC.

The chain recombines TRBV19 with TRBJ2-7; D is unresolved. Germline V CDR1 and CDR2: LNHDA, SQIVND (reference sequence). V dropped 5 bases and J dropped 0 bases, with 11 bases sitting between them. This CDR3 region has 14 residues. Here the CDR3 reads CASSDGSVSYEQYF. DNA of the CDR3: TGTGCCAGTAGTGACGGGTCGGTCTCCTACGAGCAGTACTTC.

This sequence joins TRBV27 and TRBJ2-2; 7 bases agree with TRBD2. Germline assignment: CDR1 MNHEY and CDR2 SMNVEV (reference sequence). V trimming: 5 bases; J trimming: 2 bases; junction bases outside the gene matches: 5. CDR3 length: 15 residues. The DNA of the CDR3 is TGTGCCAGCAGTGATCTAGCGGCAAACACCGGGGAGCTGTTTTTT. Translated: CASSDLAANTGELFF.

The rearrangement uses TRBV10-3 and TRBJ1-5, with 9 bases lining up with TRBD1. Trimming cost V 3 bases and J 2 bases; bases outside gene matches: 5. CDR3 length equals 16 residues. Germline V CDR1 and CDR2: ENHRY, SYGVKD. CDR3 in amino acids: CAISDQQGAGNQPQHF. The DNA for the CDR3 is TGTGCCATCAGTGATCAACAGGGGGCGGGCAATCAGCCCCAGCATTTT.

CDR3 sequence (DNA): TGTGCCAGCAGTTCCCCAAATTTCATCCCGGGACGACCCACCGGGGAGCTGTTTTTT. Protein sequence: CASSSPNFIPGRPTGELFF. The V and J genes are TRBV7-9 and TRBJ2-2; D tentatively fits TRBD1 or TRBD2 (5 bases each). The CDR3 totals 19 residues. Germline V CDR1 and CDR2: SEHNR, FQNEAQ (reference sequence). V lost 6 bases and J 4 bases, leaving 27 bases between the germline ends.